The 32 T cell receptor beta chains below come from one sample, sequenced in a study of early T cells in non-severe SARS-CoV-2 infection. From the 5' RACE reads, TCRdb called clonotypes with MiXCR, one entry per CDR3 protein. The sample contains some 25,000 distinct CDR3 sequences, roughly 5.4% of which appear only once. Sequenced material: whole blood. All receptors derive from an adult who was a healthcare worker with PCR-confirmed SARS-CoV-2 infection or an uninfected control (not recorded which).

By share, this clonotype counts as medium-sized (0.01 to 0.1%). The CDR3 protein is CASSSWGGQGRETQYF. CDR3 DNA sequence: TGTGCCAGCAGCTCCTGGGGGGGACAGGGGCGAGAGACCCAGTACTTC. This chain joins TRBV7-8 and TRBJ2-5; 10 bases map to TRBD1. CDR1 SGHVS and CDR2 FQNEAQ come from the germline V gene. This CDR3 has 16 residues. Germline trimming cut 4 bases from V and 4 bases from J; bases unmatched to any gene: 9.

J is TRBJ1-5 and V is TRBV19; no clear D. Germline V gene data show CDR1 as LNHDA and CDR2 as SQIVND (reference sequence). Trimming removed 5 bases at V and 3 bases at J, with 8 bases between. The CDR3 contains 13 residues. CDR3 sequence: CASSLGLNQPQHF. The DNA of the CDR3 is TGTGCCAGTAGTCTCGGACTCAATCAGCCCCAGCATTTT.

This clonotype was counted many times. As DNA, the CDR3 is TGCAGTGCTACGGCGGTGCTCCAGGGCGCCTACAATGAGCAGTTCTTC. Residues: CSATAVLQGAYNEQFF. V usage is TRBV20-1 and J usage is TRBJ2-1; D may be TRBD1 (5 bases). The CDR3 runs to 16 residues. V lost 4 bases to trimming and J lost 2 bases, with 18 bases between them. Germline lookup yields CDR1 DFQATT and CDR2 SNEGSKA (reference sequence).

This chain joins TRBV24-1 and TRBJ1-5; 7 nucleotides agree with TRBD1. Germline V gene data show CDR1 as KGHDR and CDR2 as SFDVKD. The junction had 6 bases not matched to a gene; V was cut back by 9 bases and J by 5 bases. This CDR3 is 13 amino acids long. CDR3 DNA sequence: TGTGCCACCGGAGGGACAGAATATCAGCCCCAGCATTTT. Protein sequence: CATGGTEYQPQHF.

This clonotype was observed at least ten times. The rearrangement joins TRBV4-2 to TRBJ1-4; the D gene is possibly TRBD1 (5 bases). Germline-derived CDR1 and CDR2 are LGHNA and YNFKEQ. Trimming left V 4 bases short and J 6 bases short, with 12 bases between. The CDR3 spans 14 residues. This CDR3 is CASSPLRGDEKLFF. The CDR3, as DNA: TGTGCCAGCAGCCCCTTGAGAGGGGATGAAAAACTGTTTTTT.

This clonotype was picked up many times. The chain couples TRBV28 to TRBJ1-3, with D uncertain. V shed 5 bases and J shed 0 bases, with 14 bases lying between them. CDR1 is MDHEN and CDR2 is SYDVKM in the germline V gene. The length of the CDR3 is 16 residues. CDR3 in DNA: TGTGCCAGCAGTCCTCTCGGACGGTACTCTGGAAACACCATATATTTT. It encodes CASSPLGRYSGNTIYF.

This clonotype was counted many times. The chain links TRBV19 to TRBJ2-6; either TRBD1 or TRBD2 may fit D (5 bases each). The CDR3 sequence is 19 residues long. The ends were cut back, 5 bases at V and 0 bases at J, with 20 bases in the middle. Germline loops: CDR1 LNHDA, CDR2 SQIVND (reference sequence). CDR3 sequence: CASSSSPAGTASGANVLTF. The CDR3 region has the DNA TGTGCCAGTAGTTCCTCACCTGCCGGGACGGCCTCTGGGGCCAACGTCCTGACTTTC.

This clonotype appeared many times. The rearrangement joins TRBV7-2 to TRBJ2-7; maybe TRBD2 (6 bases). Germline V gene sequence: CDR1 SGHTA, CDR2 FQGNSA. CDR3 length equals 15 residues. V was trimmed by 0 bases and J by 3 bases, leaving 12 bases between them. The CDR3 region has the DNA TGTGCCAGCAGCTTAGCTAGCGGAAAACTCTACGAGCAGTACTTC. Translating it yields CASSLASGKLYEQYF.

J is TRBJ1-1 and V is TRBV20-1; 7 bases are a match to TRBD1. This CDR3 region has 15 residues. J was trimmed by 8 bases and V by 2 bases; bases with no gene match: 14. Germline V CDR1 and CDR2: DFQATT, SNEGSKA (reference sequence). The CDR3 nucleotides read TGCAGTGCTAGAAAATCCGGGACAGCAAAAGTCGAAGCTTTCTTT. Protein product: CSARKSGTAKVEAFF.

The table lists this clonotype with many counts. This CDR3 is CASSPGQGIQPQHF. CDR3 nucleotide sequence: TGTGCCAGCAGCCCGGGACAGGGGATTCAGCCCCAGCATTTT. The gene calls are TRBV27 and TRBJ1-5, with 10 positions matching TRBD1. Looked up from germline, CDR1 is MNHEY and CDR2 is SMNVEV (reference sequence). This CDR3 has 14 amino acids. Trimming removed 6 bases from V and 6 bases from J; junction bases left unmatched: 5.

In the case of this clonotype: This could be a read error, since a much larger clone is one nucleotide away. This chain joins TRBV6-6 and TRBJ2-7; 7 bases agree with TRBD1. CDR1 and CDR2 from the germline V gene are MNHNY and SVGAGI (reference sequence). This CDR3 spans 13 amino acids. V gave up 4 bases and J gave up 5 bases; unmatched junction bases: 5. The CDR3: CASSSGQPHEQYF. CDR3 in DNA: TGTGCCAGCAGTTCGGGACAGCCCCACGAGCAGTACTTC.

This clonotype was seen ten or more times. This rearrangement joins TRBV29-1 to TRBJ2-7; weak D call: TRBD2 (7 bases). The CDR3 is made up of 13 amino acids. Germline CDR1 reads SQVTM; CDR2 reads ANQGSEA. Trimming stripped 5 bases from V and 2 bases from J, with 13 bases between. CDR3 sequence: CSVQGRGTYEQYF. The CDR3 nucleotides are TGCAGCGTTCAGGGGAGGGGGACCTACGAGCAGTACTTC.

The CDR3 sequence is CSAEGTSGEIEQFF. The CDR3 nucleotides are TGCAGTGCAGAGGGGACTAGCGGGGAGATTGAGCAGTTCTTC. This chain joins TRBV20-1 and TRBJ2-1; TRBD2 aligns across 13 bases. The germline V gene has CDR1 DFQATT and CDR2 SNEGSKA (reference sequence). Germline trimming cut 6 bases from V and 9 bases from J; bases unmatched to any gene: 8. The CDR3 covers 14 residues.

This clonotype was picked up a small number of times. V gene TRBV5-1 combines with J gene TRBJ1-1; D gene ambiguous. The CDR3 spans 14 residues. V lost 1 base to trimming and J lost 2 bases, with 9 bases between them. Germline loops: CDR1 SGHRS, CDR2 YFSETQ. The CDR3 region has the DNA TGCGCCAGCAGCTTGTTGGCAGACAACACTGAAGCTTTCTTT. It specifies CASSLLADNTEAFF.

The table lists this clonotype with a few counts. The chain links TRBV23-1 to TRBJ2-1; D may be TRBD2 (7 bases). TRBV23-1 is sorted into the ORF group, with uncertain function. V dropped 7 bases and J dropped 5 bases, with 15 bases sitting between them. This CDR3 is built from 14 residues. The CDR3 DNA is TGCGCCAGCATCGGAGGGGGGGCCAACAATGAGCAGTTCTTC. Its translation is CASIGGGANNEQFF.

This clonotype was detected many times. The CDR3 region has the DNA TGCGCCAGCAGCTTGATTACTGGGCGGGAGGAGACCCAGTACTTC. Translated, it gives CASSLITGREETQYF. V gene TRBV5-1 combines with J gene TRBJ2-5; 7 positions agree with TRBD2. This CDR3 contains 15 residues. V lost 1 base and J lost 5; bases outside the gene matches: 8. Germline V gene sequence: CDR1 SGHRS, CDR2 YFSETQ. The full variable domain, in which reference TRBV5-1 and TRBJ2-5 provide the parts outside the CDR3, is KAGVTQTPRYLIKTRGQQVTLSCSPISGHRSVSWYQQTPGQGLQFLFEYFSETQRNKGNFPGRFSGRQFSNSRSEMNVSTLELGDSALYLCASSLITGREETQYFGPGTRLLVL.

The sample holds a few counts of this clonotype. J is TRBJ2-7 and V is TRBV6-6; D ambiguous. With 2 bases removed from V and 10 bases from J, the gap between germline ends came to 9 bases. Germline values: CDR1 MNHNY, CDR2 SVGAGI (reference sequence). The length of the CDR3 is 11 residues. The CDR3 spells CASSYEDLQYF. Here the CDR3 DNA reads TGTGCCAGCAGTTACGAGGATCTACAGTACTTC.

This clonotype was picked up many times. The J gene is TRBJ1-1, the V gene TRBV12-3 or TRBV12-4; 8 bases are a match to TRBD1. Losses at the gene ends were 6 bases for V and 5 bases for J; bases not matched to a gene: 8. This CDR3 is built from 14 residues. CDR3 in DNA: TGTGCCAGCAGCCCCCTCAGGGGGCATACTGAAGCTTTCTTT. Its protein is CASSPLRGHTEAFF.

The gene calls are TRBV6-2 or TRBV6-3 and TRBJ1-1, with D perhaps matching TRBD1 (5 bases). The CDR3 consists of 13 residues. V lost 2 bases and J lost 1, with 5 bases in between. Germline V gene lookup returns CDR1 MNHEY and CDR2 SVGEGT. This chain's CDR3 is CASSYGQNTEAFF. The CDR3 bases are TGTGCCAGCAGTTACGGACAGAACACTGAAGCTTTCTTT.

J is TRBJ1-4 and V is TRBV12-3 or TRBV12-4, with a possible D match to TRBD1 (5 bases). The CDR3 runs 12 residues. The ends were cut back, 3 bases at V and 8 bases at J, with 7 bases in the middle. The CDR3 DNA sequence: TGTGCCAGCAGTTTGCGGGGGGAAAAACTGTTTTTT. Its translation is CASSLRGEKLFF.

This clonotype was recorded a few times. The chain couples TRBV28 to TRBJ1-3, with 9 positions matching TRBD1. Trimming at V came to 5 bases and at J to 3 bases, leaving 5 bases not matched to a gene. Looked up from germline, CDR1 is MDHEN and CDR2 is SYDVKM. The CDR3 totals 15 residues. In nucleotides, the CDR3 is TGTGCCAGCAGTCCCCCGGGACAGGGTGGAAACACCATATATTTT. This codes for CASSPPGQGGNTIYF. Based on the CDR3 plus reference TRBV28 and TRBJ1-3, the full variable domain is DVKVTQSSRYLVKRTGEKVFLECVQDMDHENMFWYRQDPGLGLRLIYFSYDVKMKEKGDIPEGYSVSREKKERFSLILESASTNQTSMYLCASSPPGQGGNTIYFGEGSWLTVV.

The chain couples TRBV20-1 to TRBJ1-2, with TRBD1 as a possible D gene (5 bases). CDR3 size: 15 residues. The V and J ends lost 0 bases and 2 bases respectively, with 13 bases between them. Germline V lookup: CDR1 DFQATT, CDR2 SNEGSKA (reference sequence). The CDR3 region has the DNA TGCAGTGCTAGAGATTTGGGGGTGGGCAACTATGGCTACACCTTC. Translating gives CSARDLGVGNYGYTF.

Ten or more counts support this clonotype. The chain couples TRBV27 to TRBJ2-7; D is perhaps TRBD2 (7 bases). CDR3 size: 16 residues. Trimming removed 6 bases at V and 7 bases at J, with 25 bases between. Germline V lookup: CDR1 MNHEY, CDR2 SMNVEV (reference sequence). The CDR3 loop is CASRDIAMGGPGEQYF. CDR3 nucleotide sequence: TGTGCCAGCAGGGATATAGCGATGGGGGGGCCGGGAGAGCAGTACTTC.

This clonotype appeared many times. The CDR3 DNA reads as TGTGCCAGTTCACAAGGCGCGGGGGGGCCGGTGTACGATACGCAGTATTTT. Residues: CASSQGAGGPVYDTQYF. This chain uses TRBV6-2 or TRBV6-3 with TRBJ2-3, with TRBD2 identical over 9 bases. CDR1 and CDR2 (germline): MNHEY, SVGEGT. V dropped 9 bases and J dropped 6; count of bases not matched to a gene: 19. The CDR3 sequence is 17 residues long.

J is TRBJ2-1 and V is TRBV12-3 or TRBV12-4, with D possibly matching TRBD2 (5 bases). V shed 6 bases and J shed 15 bases, with 21 bases lying between them. The CDR3 is 13 amino acids. CDR3 amino acids: CASRPPLGVTWFF. The CDR3, as DNA: TGTGCCAGCAGGCCCCCTCTGGGAGTAACGTGGTTCTTC.

This clonotype was observed many times. The genes are TRBV28 and TRBJ2-4, with D uncertain. CDR3 length: 15 amino acids. V lost 3 bases and J lost 0, with 9 bases in between. In germline, CDR1 is MDHEN, CDR2 SYDVKM. The CDR3 DNA reads as TGTGCCAGCAGTTTCCCTGGGCTAGCCAAAAACATTCAGTACTTC. This codes for CASSFPGLAKNIQYF. Using reference TRBV28 and TRBJ2-4 for the parts outside the CDR3, the full variable domain is DVKVTQSSRYLVKRTGEKVFLECVQDMDHENMFWYRQDPGLGLRLIYFSYDVKMKEKGDIPEGYSVSREKKERFSLILESASTNQTSMYLCASSFPGLAKNIQYFGAGTRLSVL.

V gene TRBV7-9 combines with J gene TRBJ2-5, with 7 nucleotides matching TRBD2. The germline V gene has CDR1 SEHNR and CDR2 FQNEAQ (reference sequence). The CDR3 length is 15 residues. The junction had 9 bases not matched to a gene; V was cut back by 5 bases and J by 3 bases. The CDR3 DNA reads as TGTGCCAGCAGCCCCCTGCGGGGGACTGAAGAGACCCAGTACTTC. Protein product: CASSPLRGTEETQYF.

V and J are TRBV6-4 and TRBJ2-6; weak D call: TRBD2 (5 bases). Deletions cut 2 bases from V and 3 bases from J, with 8 bases between. Per the germline V gene, CDR1 is MRHNA and CDR2 is SNTAGT. This CDR3 comprises 15 residues. For the CDR3, the DNA is TGTGCCAGCAGTGACGGAGGTCGTGGGGCCAACGTCCTGACTTTC. Its translation is CASSDGGRGANVLTF.

At least ten counts were recorded for this clonotype. CDR3 region: CASSQTGDTEAFF. CDR3 nucleotides: TGTGCCAGCAGCCAGACAGGGGACACTGAAGCTTTCTTT. The chain carries TRBV7-2 and TRBJ1-1, with 8 bases matching TRBD1. V lost 5 bases and J lost 3; bases outside the gene matches: 2. CDR3 length: 13 amino acids. Germline V CDR1 and CDR2: SGHTA, FQGNSA.

V gene TRBV29-1 combines with J gene TRBJ2-1, with TRBD2 identical over 13 bases. Germline CDR1 is SQVTM and CDR2 is ANQGSEA. Trimming took 6 bases from V and 7 from J; bases not matched to a gene: 9. This CDR3 is 15 amino acids long. The CDR3 loop reads CSVWGTSGESNEQFF. In nucleotides, the CDR3 is TGCAGCGTGTGGGGGACTAGCGGGGAATCTAATGAGCAGTTCTTC.

The chain uses TRBV28 and TRBJ2-2; 10 bases align to TRBD1. Germline V gene data show CDR1 as MDHEN and CDR2 as SYDVKM. This CDR3 is 15 amino acids long. The ends lost 4 bases at V and 5 bases at J; junction bases unmatched: 4. This chain's CDR3 is CASSYGTGVTGELFF. CDR3 bases: TGTGCCAGCAGTTACGGGACAGGGGTAACCGGGGAGCTGTTTTTT.

This clonotype was observed many times. CDR3 protein: CASSITTRKLQFF. Here the CDR3 DNA reads TGTGCCAGCAGTATAACGACTAGGAAACTGCAGTTCTTC. J is TRBJ2-1 and V is TRBV28, with D possibly being TRBD2 (6 bases). The V and J ends lost 5 bases and 12 bases respectively, with 17 bases between them. Germline CDR1 reads MDHEN; CDR2 reads SYDVKM. CDR3 length: 13 amino acids.